What follows are 12 T cell receptor beta chains derived from one specimen sequenced in a study of blood T cell repertoires in COVID-19. Only in-frame clones appear in the TCRdb table, and some are missing; sequencing was by immunoSEQ multiplex PCR. The table records 65,000 to 75,000 clones, about 90% of them present only once. Material: peripheral blood. These receptors were collected from a man aged 45-65 years with active COVID-19.

The V gene is TRBV28, the J gene TRBJ2-4; 7 bases match TRBD2. The length of the CDR3 is 14 residues. With 7 bases clipped from V and 1 base from J, the junction kept 4 bases outside the gene matches. Germline lookup yields CDR1 MDHEN and CDR2 SYDVKM. CDR3 DNA: TGTGCCAGCAAGGCGGGAGCGGCCAAAAACATTCAGTACTTC. Translating it yields CASKAGAAKNIQYF.

The chain recombines TRBV18 with TRBJ1-2; no reliable D call. The V gene's germline CDR1 is KGHSH and CDR2 LQKENI. V was trimmed by 3 bases and J by 4 bases, leaving 15 bases between them. The length of the CDR3 is 15 residues. Here the CDR3 DNA reads TGTGCCAGCTCACCCCAATCCGAAATAGTCTATGGCTACACCTTC. This translates into CASSPQSEIVYGYTF.

This clone turned up a few times. The chain combines TRBV11-3 with TRBJ2-1; possibly TRBD2 for D (5 bases). Germline V gives CDR1 SGHNT, CDR2 YENEEA. The CDR3 is 14 amino acids. V shed 1 base and J shed 7 bases, with 11 bases lying between them. CDR3 in DNA: TGTGCCAGCAGCTTAGTTTCGGGGATAAATGAGCAGTTCTTC. This encodes CASSLVSGINEQFF.

This clone was observed a handful of times. The chain joins TRBV3-1 (or the pseudogene TRBV3-2) to TRBJ2-1, with 9 bases aligning to TRBD1. Germline CDR1 and CDR2: LGHDT and YNNKEL (reference sequence). The CDR3 has 15 residues. Trimming took 2 bases from V and 8 from J; bases not matched to a gene: 7. The CDR3 coding sequence is TGTGCCAGCAGCCAACCGGGACAGGGAACTTATGAGCAGTTCTTC. Protein: CASSQPGQGTYEQFF.

The J gene is TRBJ1-2, the V gene TRBV6-2 or TRBV6-3, with a weak D call TRBD1 (5 bases). This CDR3 contains 13 residues. V was shortened by 3 bases and J by 7 bases, with 12 bases between the two germline ends. Germline lookup yields CDR1 MNHEY and CDR2 SVGEGT. For the CDR3, the DNA is TGTGCCAGCAGTTATGGAGGGGCTGGTGGCTACACCTTC. Its protein is CASSYGGAGGYTF.

V usage is TRBV15 and J usage is TRBJ2-7, with TRBD2 matching over 8 bases. From germline, CDR1 is LNHNV and CDR2 YYDKDF (reference sequence). The V gene end was trimmed by 0 bases and the J gene end by 2 bases; junction bases not matched to a gene: 6. The CDR3 extends over 16 amino acids. Here the CDR3 reads CATSREASGLAYEQYF. For the CDR3, the DNA is TGTGCCACCAGCAGAGAGGCTAGCGGGTTGGCCTACGAGCAGTACTTC.

The chain employs TRBV15 and TRBJ1-5, with 8 bases lining up with TRBD1. J gave up 1 base and V 3 bases, and 5 bases lay outside the gene matches. This CDR3 region has 16 residues. CDR1 and CDR2 from the germline V gene are LNHNV and YYDKDF (reference sequence). Here the CDR3 DNA reads TGTGCCACCAGCAGGAACGGACAGGGCAGCAATCAGCCCCAGCATTTT. This codes for CATSRNGQGSNQPQHF.

V is TRBV28 and J is TRBJ2-7, with D tentatively TRBD1 (5 bases). From germline, CDR1 is MDHEN and CDR2 SYDVKM. CDR3 length: 15 amino acids. V lost 3 bases, J lost 2 bases, and 14 bases lay in between. Written as DNA, the CDR3 is TGTGCCAGCAGTTTGGCACAGGAGCTAACCTACGAGCAGTACTTC. The encoded protein is CASSLAQELTYEQYF.

This clone has just one count. DNA for the CDR3: TGTGCCAGCAGCTTAGTCTCAGGGGTGACTGAGCAGTTCTTC. It translates to CASSLVSGVTEQFF. The genes are TRBV7-9 and TRBJ2-1, with D possibly being TRBD1 (6 bases). This CDR3 spans 14 amino acids. Germline CDR1 is SEHNR and CDR2 is FQNEAQ (reference sequence). With 1 base removed from V and 9 bases from J, the gap between germline ends came to 13 bases.

The CDR3 loop reads CASSYSGDTSYGYTF. CDR3 DNA: TGTGCCAGCAGTTACTCCGGGGACACCTCCTATGGCTACACCTTC. The J gene is TRBJ1-2, the V gene TRBV6-5, with a tentative D call TRBD1 (6 bases). CDR3 length: 15 amino acids. Deletions cut 0 bases from V and 4 bases from J, with 12 bases between. Germline CDR1 MNHEY, CDR2 SVGAGI.

The genes are TRBV3-1 (or the pseudogene TRBV3-2) and TRBJ2-1; D is perhaps TRBD2 (6 bases). Germline CDR1 reads LGHDT; CDR2 reads YNNKEL (reference sequence). The CDR3 contains 16 residues. Trimming took off 0 bases at V and 3 bases at J, with 12 bases between the two ends. DNA of the CDR3: TGTGCCAGCAGCCAAGATTTATCGGACTACTACAATGAGCAGTTCTTC. This sequence encodes CASSQDLSDYYNEQFF.

The CDR3 DNA sequence: TGTGCCAGCAGCCGCCGGGCTAGCGGGGGTCTGGGGGAGACCCAGTACTTC. Translation: CASSRRASGGLGETQYF. V gene TRBV7-9 combines with J gene TRBJ2-5, with 10 bases aligning to TRBD2. The CDR3 runs to 17 residues. Trimming at V came to 5 bases and at J to 5 bases, leaving 14 bases not matched to a gene. Germline assignment: CDR1 SEHNR and CDR2 FQNEAQ (reference sequence).